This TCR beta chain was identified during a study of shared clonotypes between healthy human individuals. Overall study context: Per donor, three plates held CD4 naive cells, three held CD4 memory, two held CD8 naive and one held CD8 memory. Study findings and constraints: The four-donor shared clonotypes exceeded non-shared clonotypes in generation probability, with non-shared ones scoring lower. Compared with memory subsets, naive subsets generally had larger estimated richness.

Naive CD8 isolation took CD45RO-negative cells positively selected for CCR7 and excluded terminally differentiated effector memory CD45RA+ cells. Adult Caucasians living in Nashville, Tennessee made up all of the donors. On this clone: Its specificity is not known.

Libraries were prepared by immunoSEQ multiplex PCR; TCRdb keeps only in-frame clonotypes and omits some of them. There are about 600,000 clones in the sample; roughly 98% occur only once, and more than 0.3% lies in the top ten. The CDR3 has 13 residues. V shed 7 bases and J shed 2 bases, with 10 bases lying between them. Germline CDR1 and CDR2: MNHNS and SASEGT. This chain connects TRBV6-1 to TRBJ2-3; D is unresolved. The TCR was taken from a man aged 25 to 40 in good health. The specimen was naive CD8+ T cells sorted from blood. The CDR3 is CASNWADTDTQYF. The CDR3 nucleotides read TGTGCCAGCAACTGGGCAGACACAGATACGCAGTATTTT.